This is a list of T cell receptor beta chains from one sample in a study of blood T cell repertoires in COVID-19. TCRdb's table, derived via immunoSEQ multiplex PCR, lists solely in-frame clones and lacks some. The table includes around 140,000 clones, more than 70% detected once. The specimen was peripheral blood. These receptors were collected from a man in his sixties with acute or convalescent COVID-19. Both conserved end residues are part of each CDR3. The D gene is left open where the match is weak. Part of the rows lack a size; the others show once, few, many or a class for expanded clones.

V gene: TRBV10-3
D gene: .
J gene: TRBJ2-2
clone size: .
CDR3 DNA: TGTGCCACCTTGACTAGTCCGAACACCGGGGAGCTGTTTTTT
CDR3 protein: CATLTSPNTGELFF

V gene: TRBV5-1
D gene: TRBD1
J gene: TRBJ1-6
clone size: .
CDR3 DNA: TGCGCCAGCAGCTTGGAACAGGGGACTCTTTCACCCCTCCACTTT
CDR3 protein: CASSLEQGTLSPLHF

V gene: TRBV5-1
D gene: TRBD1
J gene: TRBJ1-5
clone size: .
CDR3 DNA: TGCGCCAGCAGCGTCGGGACAGGGTCCAATCAGCCCCAGCATTTT
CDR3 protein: CASSVGTGSNQPQHF

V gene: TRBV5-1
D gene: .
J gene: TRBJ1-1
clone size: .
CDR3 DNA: TGCGCCAGCAGCTCGGCGGAGTCCAATAACACTGAAGCTTTCTTT
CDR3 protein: CASSSAESNNTEAFF

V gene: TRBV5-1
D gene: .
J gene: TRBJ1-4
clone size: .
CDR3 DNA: TGCGCCAGCAGCTTGTATACAACTAATGAAAAACTGTTTTTT
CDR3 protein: CASSLYTTNEKLFF

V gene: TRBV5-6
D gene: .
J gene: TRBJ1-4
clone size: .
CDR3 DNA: TGTGCCAGCAGCTCCCGGTCAGGCGAAAAACTGTTTTTT
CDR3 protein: CASSSRSGEKLFF

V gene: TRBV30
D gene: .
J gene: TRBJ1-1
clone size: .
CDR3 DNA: TGTGCCTGGAGTTTAAGTTCCCCGGGGAGCACTGAAGCTTTCTTT
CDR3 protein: CAWSLSSPGSTEAFF

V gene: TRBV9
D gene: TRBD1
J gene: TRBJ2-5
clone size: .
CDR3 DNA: TGTGCCAGCAGCCTGTCGGGACAGGGTGTAGGACAAGAGACCCAGTACTTC
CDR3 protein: CASSLSGQGVGQETQYF

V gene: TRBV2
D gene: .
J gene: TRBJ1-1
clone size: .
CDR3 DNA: TGTGCCAGCACTTGGGAAACGGGGGCTTTCTTT
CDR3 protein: CASTWETGAFF

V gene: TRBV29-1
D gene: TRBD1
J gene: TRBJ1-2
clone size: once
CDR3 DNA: TGCAGCACTTGGACAGGGAATAACTATGGCTACACCTTC
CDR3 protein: CSTWTGNNYGYTF

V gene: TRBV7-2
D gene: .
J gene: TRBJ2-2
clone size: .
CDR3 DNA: TGTGCCAGCAGCTTAGGTCTCTTTCTAGACAGTGGCACCGGGGAGCTGTTTTTT
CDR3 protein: CASSLGLFLDSGTGELFF

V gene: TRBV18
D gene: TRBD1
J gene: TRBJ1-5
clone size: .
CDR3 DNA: TGTGCCAGCTCACAAGGGACAGCCGGTCAGCCCCAGCATTTT
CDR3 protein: CASSQGTAGQPQHF

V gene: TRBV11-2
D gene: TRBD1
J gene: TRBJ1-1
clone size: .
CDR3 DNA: TGTGCCAGCAGCTCGCTGACAGGGTCCAACACTGAAGCTTTCTTT
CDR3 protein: CASSSLTGSNTEAFF

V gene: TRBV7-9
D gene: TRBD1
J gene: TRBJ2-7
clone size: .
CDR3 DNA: TGTGCCAGCAGCCTCTCGGGACAGGGAACCGAGCAGTACTTC
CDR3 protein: CASSLSGQGTEQYF

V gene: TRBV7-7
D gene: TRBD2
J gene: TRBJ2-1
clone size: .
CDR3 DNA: TGTGCCAGCAGCCCAATTAGCGGGGGGGCCCGAGGTGAGCAGTTCTTC
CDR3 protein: CASSPISGGARGEQFF

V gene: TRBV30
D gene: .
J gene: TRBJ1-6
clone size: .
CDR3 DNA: TGTGCCTGGAGCGTAAATTCACCCCTCCACTTT
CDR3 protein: CAWSVNSPLHF

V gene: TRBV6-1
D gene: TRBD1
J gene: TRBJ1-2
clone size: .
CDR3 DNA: TGTGCCAGCAGTGATCCTCTGACAGGGGAGGGCTACACCTTC
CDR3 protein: CASSDPLTGEGYTF

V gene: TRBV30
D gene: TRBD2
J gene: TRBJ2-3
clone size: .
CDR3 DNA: TGTGCCTGGAGGAGAACTAGCGGGAGGGCAGATACGCAGTATTTT
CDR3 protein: CAWRRTSGRADTQYF

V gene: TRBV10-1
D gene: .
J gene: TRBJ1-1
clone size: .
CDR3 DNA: TGCGCCAGCACAGCGGGGCCTCGGGGGTTTATGAACACTGAAGCTTTCTTT
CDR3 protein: CASTAGPRGFMNTEAFF

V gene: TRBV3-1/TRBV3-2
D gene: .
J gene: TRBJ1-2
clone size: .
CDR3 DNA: TGTGCCAGCAGACTACAGGGATGGGATGGCTACACCTTC
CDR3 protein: CASRLQGWDGYTF

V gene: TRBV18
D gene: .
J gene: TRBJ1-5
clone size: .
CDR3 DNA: TGTGCCAGCTCACCCTCGAGAAATCAGCCCCAGCATTTT
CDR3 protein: CASSPSRNQPQHF

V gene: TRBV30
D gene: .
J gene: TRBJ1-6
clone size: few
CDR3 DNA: TGTGCCTTCCTGAACGGGTACGAGAATTCACCCCTCCACTTT
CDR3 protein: CAFLNGYENSPLHF

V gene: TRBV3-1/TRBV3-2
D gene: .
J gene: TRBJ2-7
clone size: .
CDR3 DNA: TGTGCCAGCAGCCAAGGGATCGGGGCAGGGGTTTTC
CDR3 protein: CASSQGIGAGVF

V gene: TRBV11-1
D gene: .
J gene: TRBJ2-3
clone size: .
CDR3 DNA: TGTGCCAGCAGCTTACTAGCTGGTACGCAGTATTTT
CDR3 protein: CASSLLAGTQYF

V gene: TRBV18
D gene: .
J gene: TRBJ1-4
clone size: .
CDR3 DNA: TGTGCCAGCTCACCCCGGGACTCTAATGAAAAACTGTTTTTT
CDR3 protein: CASSPRDSNEKLFF

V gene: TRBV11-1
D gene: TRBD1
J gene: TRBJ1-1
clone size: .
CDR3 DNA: TGTGCCAGCAGCTTGGGACAGGTGAACACTGAAGCTTTCTTT
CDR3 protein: CASSLGQVNTEAFF

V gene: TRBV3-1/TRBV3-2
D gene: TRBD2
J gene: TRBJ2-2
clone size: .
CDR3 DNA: TGTGCCAGCCAGGGGACTAGCGTATTCACCGGGGAGCTGTTTTTT
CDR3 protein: CASQGTSVFTGELFF

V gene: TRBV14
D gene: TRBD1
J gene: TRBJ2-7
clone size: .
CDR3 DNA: TGTGCCAGCAGCACGCAGGGACAGGACTACGAGCAGTACTTC
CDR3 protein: CASSTQGQDYEQYF

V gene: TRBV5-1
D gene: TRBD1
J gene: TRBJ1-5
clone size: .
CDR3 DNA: TGCGCCAGCAGCTTGGAAGGGGGCGCGGGGCAGCCCCAGCATTTT
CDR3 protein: CASSLEGGAGQPQHF

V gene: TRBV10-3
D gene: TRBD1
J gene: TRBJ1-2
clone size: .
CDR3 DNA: TGTGCCATCACCGCGACAGGGCCTAACTATGGCTACACCTTC
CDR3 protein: CAITATGPNYGYTF

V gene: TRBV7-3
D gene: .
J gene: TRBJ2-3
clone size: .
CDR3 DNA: TGTGCCAGCAGCCTAGCCCCGAATACGCAGTATTTT
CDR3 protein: CASSLAPNTQYF

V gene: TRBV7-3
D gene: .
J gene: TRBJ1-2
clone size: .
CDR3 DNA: TGTGCCAGCAGCTTAAATCCAGGGGACGTATCTGGCTACACCTTC
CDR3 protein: CASSLNPGDVSGYTF

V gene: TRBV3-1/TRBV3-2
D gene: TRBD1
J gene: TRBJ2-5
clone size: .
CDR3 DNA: TGTGCCAGCAGCCAAGGGGACAGGGCCACAAAAGAGACCCAGTACTTC
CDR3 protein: CASSQGDRATKETQYF

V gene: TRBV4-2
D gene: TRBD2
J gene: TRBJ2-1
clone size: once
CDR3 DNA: TGTGCCAGCAGCCAACTCCCCGGGACTAGCTACAATGAGCAGTTCTTC
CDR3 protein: CASSQLPGTSYNEQFF

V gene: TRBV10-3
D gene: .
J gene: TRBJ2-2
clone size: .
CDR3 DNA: TGTGCCATCAGTGAGTCGGCAGGGGCTATAGGGGAGCTGTTTTTT
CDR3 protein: CAISESAGAIGELFF

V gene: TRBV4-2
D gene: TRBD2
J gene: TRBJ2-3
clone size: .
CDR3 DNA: TGTGCCAGCAGCCGCCGACTAGCGGGAGAAGCGGATACGCAGTATTTT
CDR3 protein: CASSRRLAGEADTQYF

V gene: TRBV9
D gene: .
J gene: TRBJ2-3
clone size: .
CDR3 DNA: TGTGCCAGCGCCCCCGGAGTCTCAGTAGATACGCAGTATTTT
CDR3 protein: CASAPGVSVDTQYF

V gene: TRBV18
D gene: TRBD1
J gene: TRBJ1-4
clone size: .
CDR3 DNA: TGTGCCAGCTCACCCCCCCGGACAGGTGGGGAAAAACTGTTTTTT
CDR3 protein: CASSPPRTGGEKLFF

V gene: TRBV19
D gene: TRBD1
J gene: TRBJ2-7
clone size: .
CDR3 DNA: TGTGCCAGTAGTATCCCGGGACAGGGGGCTTACGAGCAGTACTTC
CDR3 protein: CASSIPGQGAYEQYF

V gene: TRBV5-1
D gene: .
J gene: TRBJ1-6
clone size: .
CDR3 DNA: TGCGCCAGTCAAACAAGTAATTCACCCCTCCACTTT
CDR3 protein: CASQTSNSPLHF

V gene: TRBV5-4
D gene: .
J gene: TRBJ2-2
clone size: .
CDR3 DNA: TGTGCCAGCAGCTTGGTGGGGGGGAACACCGGGGAGCTGTTTTTT
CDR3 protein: CASSLVGGNTGELFF

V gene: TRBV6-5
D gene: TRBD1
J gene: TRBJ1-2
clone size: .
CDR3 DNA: TGTGCCAGCAGTTACGGGGACCCTTCGACAGGGCCTGGCTACACCTTC
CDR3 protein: CASSYGDPSTGPGYTF

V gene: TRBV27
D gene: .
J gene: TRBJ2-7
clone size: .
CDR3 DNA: TGTGCCAGCAGTTTATGGGGGCAGGCCTACGAGCAGTACTTC
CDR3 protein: CASSLWGQAYEQYF

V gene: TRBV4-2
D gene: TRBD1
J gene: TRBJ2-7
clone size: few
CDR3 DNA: TGTGCCAGCAGCCAAGGGCAGGGGGCCTACGAGCAGTACTTC
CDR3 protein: CASSQGQGAYEQYF

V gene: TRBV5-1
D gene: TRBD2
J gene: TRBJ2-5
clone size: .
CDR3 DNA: TGCGCCAGCCGGGATGGCGGGAGGGCTGAAGAGACCCAGTACTTC
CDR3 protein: CASRDGGRAEETQYF

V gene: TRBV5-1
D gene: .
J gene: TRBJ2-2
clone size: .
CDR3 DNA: TGCGCCAGCAGCTCAACTAGGACTCTAACCGGGGAGCTGTTTTTT
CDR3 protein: CASSSTRTLTGELFF

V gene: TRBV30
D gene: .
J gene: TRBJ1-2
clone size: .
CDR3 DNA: TGTGCCTGGAGTGTACTACAGGGAAATGTCTATGGCTACACCTTC
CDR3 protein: CAWSVLQGNVYGYTF

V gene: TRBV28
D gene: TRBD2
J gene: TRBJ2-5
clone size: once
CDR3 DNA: TGTGCCAGCAGTTCCTCGGCGGGAGTAGAGACCCAGTACTTC
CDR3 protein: CASSSSAGVETQYF

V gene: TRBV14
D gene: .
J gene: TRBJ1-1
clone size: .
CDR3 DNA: TGTGCCAGCAGCCAAGAACCCCTCAACGTAGCGAACACTGAAGCTTTCTTT
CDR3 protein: CASSQEPLNVANTEAFF

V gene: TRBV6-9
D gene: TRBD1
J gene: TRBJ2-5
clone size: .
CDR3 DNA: TGTGCCAGCAGTTTCCAGGGGGCCCCCCGGGAGACCCAGTACTTC
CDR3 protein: CASSFQGAPRETQYF

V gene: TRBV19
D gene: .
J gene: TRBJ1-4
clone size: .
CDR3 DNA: TGTGCCAGTAGTGGAAACAGAGCAACTAATGAAAAACTGTTTTTT
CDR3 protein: CASSGNRATNEKLFF

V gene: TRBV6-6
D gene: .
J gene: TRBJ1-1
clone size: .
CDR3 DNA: TGTGCCAGCAGTTACCGCGGAGAGGTAGCTTTCTTT
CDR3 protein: CASSYRGEVAFF

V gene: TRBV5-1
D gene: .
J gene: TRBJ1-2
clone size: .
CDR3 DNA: TGCGCCAGCAGCCCCGAGGGGGTGGGATTCGGTGGCTACACCTTC
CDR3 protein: CASSPEGVGFGGYTF

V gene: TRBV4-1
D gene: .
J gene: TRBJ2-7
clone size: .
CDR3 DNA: TGCGCCAGCAGCCAAGACTACCCCTACGAGCAGTACTTC
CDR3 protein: CASSQDYPYEQYF

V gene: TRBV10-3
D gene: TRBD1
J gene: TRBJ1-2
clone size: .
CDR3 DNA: TGTGCCATCAGTGAGACAGGGGGGAACTATGGCTACACCTTC
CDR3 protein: CAISETGGNYGYTF

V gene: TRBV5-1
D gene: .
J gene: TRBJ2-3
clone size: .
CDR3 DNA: TGCGCCAGCAGGCGAGAGGCAGATACGCAGTATTTT
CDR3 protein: CASRREADTQYF